The clone carrying this T cell receptor (beta chain) has ten or more counts. The data stem from a study of T cells in Graves' hyperthyroidism and ophthalmopathy. TCR beta CDR3 sequences were amplified from RNA transcripts. First-round RT-PCR of the TCR CDR3 relied on the HTBI primer set. From the multiplex PCR reads, TCRdb called clonotypes with MiXCR, one entry per CDR3 protein. The sample lists a few hundred thousand distinct CDR3 sequences, more than 13% seen once, with 30% to 35% in the top ten. Not enrolled were patients with uncontrolled infection, other autoimmune disease, pregnancy or lactation. J lost 0 bases, V lost 5 bases, and 4 bases had no gene match. This CDR3 has 15 amino acids. Germline V gives CDR1 MDHEN, CDR2 SYDVKM.

The genes are TRBV28 and TRBJ2-7; 10 nucleotides match TRBD1. This receptor was obtained from a woman in her 30s with Graves' hyperthyroidism. Input material: blood. CDR3 nucleotides: TGTGCCAGCAGTCGGACAGGGGGGAGCTCCTACGAGCAGTACTTC. Encoded protein: CASSRTGGSSYEQYF.